This TCR beta chain was recorded in a study of chemoradiotherapy in HPV16-positive cancers. Study context: A couple of HPV16-positive patients' cells yielded candidate HPV-specific clones and common motifs.

V shed 4 bases and J 3 bases; nucleotides not matched to a gene: 20. This CDR3 is 20 amino acids long. Germline loops: CDR1 SGHKS, CDR2 YYEKEE (reference sequence). Generated by immunoSEQ multiplex PCR, the TCRdb table keeps only in-frame clones and is missing some. Altogether 65,000 to 80,000 clones are present, approximately 91% being singletons, with the ten largest covering 4% to 5%. The chain couples TRBV5-5 to TRBJ2-2, with TRBD1 matching over 8 bases. This receptor was obtained from a human donor with HPV-associated anogenital cancer. The source material was blood, sampled from a patient who underwent chemoradiotherapy. The CDR3 DNA follows: TGTGCCAGCAGCCCGGAGGACGGGCTGGGCAGGGGGCGCGACACCGGGGAGCTGTTTTTT. Its translation: CASSPEDGLGRGRDTGELFF. Combining the CDR3 with reference TRBV5-5 and TRBJ2-2 gives the whole variable domain DAGVTQSPTHLIKTRGQQVTLRCSPISGHKSVSWYQQVLGQGPQFIFQYYEKEERGRGNFPDRFSARQFPNYSSELNVNALLLGDSALYLCASSPEDGLGRGRDTGELFFGEGSRLTVL.